This T cell receptor beta chain was identified during a study of blood T cell repertoires in COVID-19 (dated by TCRdb to the early 2020s). Some background on the complete study: Collaborator samples came from the United States, Italy and Spain and covered acute and convalescent phases of COVID-19. The prospective study material was composed of cDNA or gDNA derived from T cells, B-cell-depleted T cells, or PBMCs. Subjects who had been exposed to COVID-19, were actively infected with it, or had recovered from it provided the deeply sampled blood TCRbeta repertoires that made up the dataset. The repertoires were released in a freely available public database meant as a resource for research on the immune response to SARS-CoV-2. The samples were drawn from the first 160 participants of the ongoing ImmuneRACE study and from 1,254 subjects provided by 6 global collaborators. Nearly every sample came with metadata listing a de-identified subject ID, COVID-19 status, age in years and sex. Where available, HLA class I and class II types were taken from metadata supplied by the sample provider and were not determined by assay-based typing.

Enrolling through a virtual design, the prospective study's participants ranged in age from roughly 18 to 90 years and lived across about two dozen United States geographic areas. In the prospective study, cohorts were assigned on the basis of participant-reported clinical history obtained from a screening survey and a study questionnaire. For ImmuneRACE Cohort 3, a participant was defined as recovered based on two consecutive negative NP/OP PCR tests, clearance by a healthcare professional, or resolution of symptoms. In the prospective study, mobile phlebotomists collected whole blood, serum and a nasopharyngeal or oropharyngeal swab from each participant. Additional blood draws and questionnaires over an approximately two-month period could optionally be provided by prospective study participants. Blood samples from the prospective study were shipped frozen or at room temperature prior to DNA extraction.

The immunoSEQ Assay, a bias-controlled multiplex PCR, was used to amplify TCRbeta CDR3 regions from genomic DNA. On the study's bioinformatics: Within the assay, amplification of reference gene primers was used to estimate how many nucleated cells each sample contained. To quantify the absolute abundance of each unique TCRbeta CDR3 rearrangement, sequence reads were collapsed and filtered. For each sample, productive Simpson clonality was calculated as the square root of Simpson's diversity index over productive rearrangements. TCRdb stores this immuneACCESS table with in-frame sequences only. Part of the clones is absent; in the studies checked, under half of the shortfall reflects unresolved V genes, and no reason is known for the rest. That table is the source of V, J and clone size, and D and trimming were worked out from the DNA. The sample table contains about 370,000 clones; only one count was recorded for roughly nine tenths of them. Clones ranked in the top ten supply roughly 1% of the sample.

The V end loses 3 bases and the J end loses 2 bases, and a stretch of 8 bases separates them. The CDR3 numbers 15 residues from cysteine through phenylalanine. Of the read, only the CDR3 DNA is kept; its 45 bases are in frame from base 1. CDR1 and CDR2, per the germline V gene, are SGHTA and FQGNSA. What the research found in general, with its limitations: How much clinical and demographic metadata was included differed by source and by participant, and the metadata was provided uncurated.

Details on this clone: Its antigen is still unknown. Qualities for individual bases were not recorded, and no much larger clone is one base off.

Sequenced material: PBMCs or T cells enriched from blood (not recorded which). The rearranged segments are TRBV7-2 and TRBJ1-6, with TRBD1 tentatively as D gene (6 bases match). This clonotype was obtained from a man younger than 30 who had recovered from COVID-19. The DNA sequence is given as TGTGCCAGCAGCTTGGCAGGGGCCTATAATTCACCCCTCCACTTT. Its coded protein is CASSLAGAYNSPLHF.